This TCR beta chain was sequenced for a study of blood T cell repertoires in COVID-19. In the study overall: Both acute and convalescent COVID-19 samples were obtained from the United States, Italy and Spain. The analysed material was cDNA or gDNA that came from T cells, B-cell-depleted T cells, or PBMCs.

As originally analysed: Amplifying reference gene primers gave estimates of nucleated cell counts. Using immunoSEQ multiplex PCR, the repertoire was profiled, and TCRdb retains in-frame clones only, with some absent. The D gene and trimming were derived from the DNA, and the V and J assignments and clone size from that table. The table has some 41,000 clones, 85% to 95% seen once. Germline CDR1 MNHEY, CDR2 SMNVEV (reference sequence). Deletions cut 6 bases from V and 2 bases from J, with 10 bases between. CDR3 length equals 13 residues. The sample was peripheral blood. The chain combines TRBV27 with TRBJ1-1; D is possibly TRBD1 (5 bases). The clonotype originates from a human donor in a cohort sampled during active COVID-19. The CDR3 DNA sequence: TGTGCCAGCAGCGCGACAGCTAACACTGAAGCTTTCTTT. Amino acids: CASSATANTEAFF.